What follows are 22 T cell receptor beta chains derived from one specimen sequenced in a study of CD8+ T cells in alopecia areata. Cells pooled from cutaneous lymph nodes were sorted on CD4, CD8alpha, NKG2D, NKG2ACE and other markers. RNA was extracted and reverse transcribed into cDNA as the sequencing template. Data came from immunoSEQ multiplex PCR; TCRdb stores just in-frame clones and leaves some out. The sample has more than 250,000 clones, none seen only once. The specimen was CD4+ T cells sorted from a lymph node. The origin of the receptors is a C3H/HeJ mouse with alopecia areata. The mouse strain carries the MHC haplotype H2-k.

This clone showed up just a few times. The gene names given are mouse names. Read coverage stops 4 residues before the CDR3 terminus; the germline J gene supplies the remainder. The chain carries TRBV31 and TRBJ1-4; D gene ambiguous. Germline loops: CDR1 GKSSPN, CDR2 SITVG. There are 10 residues in the CDR3. The DNA read from the CDR3 is TGTGCCTGGAGTGGCGAA. This gives the protein CAWSGE. The whole CDR3 sequence is CAWSGERLFF. The full variable domain, with the rest looked up from reference TRBV31 and TRBJ1-4, is AQTIHQWPVAEIKAVGSPLSLGCTIKGKSSPNLYWYWQATGGTLQQLFYSITVGQVESVVQLNLSASRPKDDQFILSTEKLLLSHSGFYLCAWSGERLFFGHGTKLSVL.

In this sample, this clone turned up a few times. The genes and germline here are from mouse. Sequencing ends 4 residues short of the CDR3 end; the germline J gene provides the rest. The gene calls are TRBV13-3 and TRBJ2-7; D unclear. The CDR3 spans 15 residues. Germline CDR1 is NNHDY and CDR2 is SYVADS. Trimming took 1 base from V and 0 from J, leaving 11 bases between them. The sequenced part of the CDR3 DNA is TGTGCCAGCAGTGATCAACGCAGTAGCTCCTAT. Residues: CASSDQRSSSY. The full CDR3 is CASSDQRSSSYEQYF.

About this clone itself: The gene names here belong to mouse. The CDR3 extends 4 residues past the end of the read, so its final part is completed from the germline J gene. The V gene is TRBV13-1, the J gene TRBJ2-4; 11 positions match TRBD2. The CDR3 runs to 16 residues. With 5 bases clipped from V and 0 bases from J, the junction kept 5 bases outside the gene matches. In germline, CDR1 is NSHNY, CDR2 SYGAGN. Incomplete CDR3 DNA: TGTGCCAGCAGCCATGGGACTGGGGGTAGTCAAAAC. Residues: CASSHGTGGSQN. The complete CDR3 sequence is CASSHGTGGSQNTLYF.

This clone showed up just a few times. Gene names are the mouse ones. The CDR3 extends 4 residues past the end of the read, so its final part is completed from the germline J gene. The rearrangement joins TRBV1 to TRBJ2-5; 9 nucleotides align to TRBD1. CDR3 length: 15 amino acids. Looked up from germline, CDR1 is NSQYPW and CDR2 is LRSPGD (reference sequence). Incomplete CDR3 DNA: TGCACCTGCAGTGCAGAGGACAGGGGTGGGGAC. Translating gives CTCSAEDRGGD. Given in full, the CDR3 is CTCSAEDRGGDTQYF.

Note on this clone: Here the gene names and germline are mouse. Read coverage stops 4 residues before the CDR3 terminus; the germline J gene supplies the remainder. The chain carries TRBV13-2 and TRBJ2-3; 7 bases align to TRBD2. CDR1 is NNHNN, CDR2 SYGAGS, per germline (reference sequence). This CDR3 spans 15 amino acids. The J segment lost 1 base and the V segment lost 0 bases, leaving 2 bases of the junction unmatched. This CDR3 is CASGDVLGGAETLYF. The DNA read from the CDR3 is TGTGCCAGCGGTGATGTTCTGGGGGGTGCAGAA.

Regarding this clone: Mouse names are used for the genes. Read data end 4 residues before the CDR3 end; the end is taken from the germline J gene. The chain joins TRBV17 to TRBJ2-2, with D possibly being TRBD2 (5 bases). CDR3 length: 13 amino acids. CDR1 and CDR2 from the germline V gene are MNHDT and YYDKIL. Between the trimmed V and J ends, which lost 6 bases and 6 bases, there was a span of 11 bases. The CDR3 loop is CASRPLEAGQLYF. The CDR3 bases that were read are TGTGCTAGCAGACCACTGGAGGCCGGG.

Of note for this clone: The genes and germline here are from mouse. Read coverage stops 4 residues before the CDR3 terminus; the germline J gene supplies the remainder. Distinct nucleotide sequences in the sample also encode this CDR3. This sequence joins TRBV1 and TRBJ2-5; D might be TRBD2 (5 bases). The CDR3 length is 14 residues. The germline V and J ends were trimmed by 0 bases and 3 bases, with 7 bases remaining between them. CDR1 and CDR2 (germline): NSQYPW, LRSPGD (reference sequence). CDR3 DNA (partial): TGCACCTGCAGTGCAGAATGGGGACAAGAC. It encodes CTCSAEWGQD. The entire CDR3 protein is CTCSAEWGQDTQYF.

With regard to this clone: Gene labels here are mouse ones. The read stops 4 residues short of the end of the CDR3; the missing end is completed from the germline J gene. The rearrangement joins TRBV13-1 to TRBJ1-1; TRBD1 is a possible D gene (5 bases). This CDR3 region has 13 residues. Germline lookup yields CDR1 NSHNY and CDR2 SYGAGN. CDR3 sequence: CASSDGAGTEVFF. The covered CDR3 bases are TGTGCCAGCAGTGATGGTGCAGGGACA.

As for this clone: Germline and genes: mouse. The CDR3 goes on 4 residues after the read ends, and that part is filled in from the germline J gene. V and J are TRBV13-3 and TRBJ2-7; no definite D call. With 0 bases removed from V and 1 base from J, the gap between germline ends came to 5 bases. The V gene's germline CDR1 is NNHDY and CDR2 SYVADS. The CDR3 is 13 residues long. The covered CDR3 bases are TGTGCCAGCAGTGATGAACAATCCTAT. It specifies CASSDEQSY. The full CDR3 reads CASSDEQSYEQYF.

This clone was found many times. The genes and germline here are from mouse. The CDR3 end lies 4 residues beyond the end of the read and is filled in from the germline J gene. Other DNA sequences in this specimen translate into the identical CDR3. The chain couples TRBV13-3 to TRBJ1-2; perhaps TRBD1 as D (6 bases). This CDR3 has 12 residues. CDR1 is NNHDY and CDR2 is SYVADS in the germline V gene. V lost 7 bases and J lost 2, with 9 bases in between. Partial CDR3 DNA: TGTGCCAGCGGTAGGGGGAACTCC. This translates into CASGRGNS. The whole CDR3 region reads CASGRGNSDYTF.

A few counts support this clone. Mouse gene names apply. The same CDR3 can be traced to other DNA sequences in this sample. This CDR3 is CAWSRQGNTEVFF. The CDR3 DNA, read in part, is TGTGCCTGGAGTCGACAGGGGAACACA. This chain uses TRBV31 with TRBJ1-1; the match to TRBD1 covers 7 bases. The read is 4 residues too short to cover the CDR3 end, so that end is filled in from the germline J gene. The CDR3 is 13 amino acids. The germline V gene encodes CDR1 GKSSPN and CDR2 SITVG. With V trimmed by 1 base and J by 1 base, 0 bases remained unmatched.

This clone was counted a few times. Gene names refer to mouse genes. Read data end 4 residues before the CDR3 end; the end is taken from the germline J gene. This CDR3 is also generated by other DNA sequences in the sample. This sequence joins TRBV19 and TRBJ2-3, with D unclear. The V end lost 4 bases, the J end lost 0 bases, and 6 bases lay between the germline ends. Germline CDR1 is FNHDT and CDR2 is SITEND (reference sequence). This CDR3 comprises 13 residues. The CDR3 loop is CASSLTSAETLYF. CDR3 bases read: TGTGCCAGCAGTCTAACTAGTGCAGAA. Full variable domain (rest looked up from reference TRBV19 and TRBJ2-3): GGIITQTPKFLIGQEGQKLTLKCQQNFNHDTMYWYRQDSGKGLRLIYYSITENDLQKGDLSEGYDASREKKSSFSLTVTSAQKNEMAVFLCASSLTSAETLYFGSGTRLTVL.

As to this clone: Each gene name is a mouse one. The CDR3 end lies 4 residues beyond the end of the read and is filled in from the germline J gene. The gene calls are TRBV13-3 and TRBJ2-1, with 12 bases matching TRBD2. The CDR3 is 15 residues long. The V gene's germline CDR1 is NNHDY and CDR2 SYVADS. The part of the CDR3 DNA that was read is TGTGCCAGCAGTGATGTGGACTGGGGGGGAGCT. Translated: CASSDVDWGGA. The full-length CDR3 reads as CASSDVDWGGAEQFF.

As regards this clone: Mouse names are used for the genes. The read ends 4 residues early relative to the CDR3; the germline J gene fills the gap. Other nucleotide sequences from this sample produce the same CDR3. This chain uses TRBV13-2 with TRBJ2-2; TRBD1 is a possible D gene (5 bases). In germline, CDR1 is NNHNN, CDR2 SYGAGS (reference sequence). The CDR3 is 16 amino acids. V was trimmed by 0 bases and J by 0 bases, leaving 9 bases between them. The CDR3 DNA, read in part, is TGTGCCAGCGGTGATGCTCGAGGGGCAAACACCGGG. This gives the protein CASGDARGANTG. The CDR3 in its entirety is CASGDARGANTGQLYF.

Of note for this clone: Gene and germline names: mouse. The read terminates 4 residues before the CDR3 end, so the remaining end is supplied by the germline J gene. V is TRBV19 and J is TRBJ2-1, with 9 bases lining up with TRBD1. The CDR3 is made up of 14 amino acids. Germline V lookup: CDR1 FNHDT, CDR2 SITEND (reference sequence). The sequenced CDR3 bases are TGTGCCAGCAGTATTTCGGACAGGGGAGCT. It codes for CASSISDRGA. The whole CDR3 protein reads CASSISDRGAEQFF.

Remarks on this clone: All gene names here are mouse names. The read falls 4 residues short of the CDR3 end, and the missing part is taken from the germline J gene. The chain links TRBV5 to TRBJ2-5, with 7 bases matching TRBD2. Germline loops: CDR1 LGHNA, CDR2 YNLKQL (reference sequence). Trimming at V came to 4 bases and at J to 1 base, leaving 5 bases not matched to a gene. The CDR3 is 15 amino acids. The chain's CDR3 is CASSPLLGDQDTQYF. CDR3 DNA, as far as it was read: TGTGCCAGCAGCCCCCTGCTGGGGGACCAAGAC.

In this sample, this clone turned up a few times. Genes and germline come from the mouse. The DNA ends 4 residues before the CDR3 does, and the rest of the CDR3 is filled in from the germline J gene. Within the sample, other DNA sequences also encode this same CDR3. The genes are TRBV13-1 and TRBJ2-4, with 8 nucleotides matching TRBD2. The V and J ends lost 0 bases and 1 base, in that order; junction bases with no gene match: 4. This CDR3 comprises 16 residues. The germline gives CDR1 NSHNY, CDR2 SYGAGN. CDR3 protein: CASSDGGGAGQNTLYF. The CDR3 DNA, read in part, is TGTGCCAGCAGTGATGGCGGGGGGGCCGGTCAAAAC.

Ten or more counts support this clone. The gene names given are mouse names. The DNA ends 4 residues before the CDR3 does, and the rest of the CDR3 is filled in from the germline J gene. This chain connects TRBV17 to TRBJ2-5, with 9 bases fitting TRBD1. CDR3 size: 14 residues. The germline V gene has CDR1 MNHDT and CDR2 YYDKIL. The CDR3 here is CASRAGTGKDTQYF. CDR3 bases read: TGTGCTAGCAGGGCCGGGACAGGGAAGGAC. The whole variable domain, remainder taken from reference TRBV17 and TRBJ2-5, is DTTVKQNPRYKLARVGKPVNLICSQTMNHDTMYWYQKKPNQAPKLLLFYYDKILNREADTFEKFQSSRPNNSFCSLYIGSAGLEYSAMYLCASRAGTGKDTQYFGPGTRLLVL.

Comment on this clone: Any gene name here is a mouse gene name. The sequence runs out 4 residues before the end of the CDR3; the remainder is reconstructed from the germline J gene. The gene calls are TRBV19 and TRBJ1-1, with unresolved D. This CDR3 has 15 amino acids. Trimming removed 2 bases at V and 1 base at J, with 12 bases between. Germline loops: CDR1 FNHDT, CDR2 SITEND (reference sequence). The CDR3 bases that were read are TGTGCCAGCAGTATGTACGGATTGGGAAACACA. Encoded protein: CASSMYGLGNT. The entire CDR3 protein is CASSMYGLGNTEVFF.

Comment on this clone: Mouse gene names apply. Read sequence stops 4 residues before the CDR3 end, and the germline J gene provides the missing end. The chain joins TRBV13-1 to TRBJ2-1; 11 nucleotides align to TRBD2. The junction had 6 bases not matched to a gene; V was cut back by 4 bases and J by 6 bases. CDR1 NSHNY and CDR2 SYGAGN come from the germline V gene. This CDR3 comprises 15 residues. CDR3 DNA, as far as it was read: TGTGCCAGCAGTAAGGGACTGGGGGCCTTTGCT. Translation gives CASSKGLGAFA. The whole CDR3 reads CASSKGLGAFAEQFF.

With regard to this clone: The gene names given are mouse names. CDR3: CASGFKSNSDYTF. The DNA read from the CDR3 is TGTGCCAGCGGTTTCAAATCAAACTCC. The chain couples TRBV13-2 to TRBJ1-2; D unresolved. The read terminates 4 residues ahead of where the CDR3 ends, so the germline J gene completes it. CDR1 and CDR2 (germline): NNHNN, SYGAGS (reference sequence). This CDR3 contains 13 residues. Between the trimmed V and J ends, which lost 4 bases and 0 bases, there was a span of 7 bases.

Comments on this clone: Gene names follow the mouse nomenclature. The sequenced fragment ends 4 residues before the CDR3 boundary, so the rest is inferred from the germline J gene. Other DNA sequences in this sample translate to the same CDR3. J is TRBJ2-3 and V is TRBV19, with 9 nucleotides matching TRBD1. This CDR3 has 15 residues. Germline loops: CDR1 FNHDT, CDR2 SITEND (reference sequence). Trimming took 5 bases from V and 2 from J; bases not matched to a gene: 6. The chain's CDR3 is CASSSGTGSAETLYF. The part of the CDR3 DNA that was read is TGTGCCAGCAGCTCCGGGACAGGGTCTGCAGAA. The entire variable domain, with the rest obtained from reference TRBV19 and TRBJ2-3, is as follows: GGIITQTPKFLIGQEGQKLTLKCQQNFNHDTMYWYRQDSGKGLRLIYYSITENDLQKGDLSEGYDASREKKSSFSLTVTSAQKNEMAVFLCASSSGTGSAETLYFGSGTRLTVL.